This T cell receptor beta chain came from a study of T cells in Graves' hyperthyroidism and ophthalmopathy. Each person with ophthalmopathy scored at least 3 on the Clinical Activity Score, reached NOSPECS grade 4 or higher, and had been ill under 3 months. It was RNA transcripts that yielded the amplified TCR beta CDR3 regions. The TCR CDR3 first-round RT-PCR relied on the HTBI primer set. TCRdb recomputed calls from the multiplex PCR reads with MiXCR, one row per CDR3 protein. The sample shows 620,000 or so distinct CDR3 sequences, 13% to 15% of them seen only once. This clonotype has ten or more counts. Trimming shortened V by 1 base and J by 7 bases, and 11 bases separated the two germline ends. Per germline, CDR1 LNHNV and CDR2 YYDKDF (reference sequence). The CDR3 totals 14 residues.

This sequence originates from a woman aged 45 to 65 with Graves' ophthalmopathy. The sample consisted of blood. J is TRBJ2-1 and V is TRBV15, with D perhaps assigned TRBD1 or TRBD2 (7 bases each). CDR3 bases: TGTGCCACCAGCAGAGGACAGGGAGGGAATGAGCAGTTCTTC. Its translation is CATSRGQGGNEQFF.